This TCR beta chain was found in a study of CD8 T cells in Susac syndrome. The CDR3 sequence is 16 residues long. Germline-derived CDR1 and CDR2 are MDHEN and SYDVKM. V dropped 6 bases and J dropped 3; count of bases not matched to a gene: 6. An amount of RNA that ranged from roughly 0.45 to 1 ug was reverse transcribed with random hexamers. MiXCR, run by TCRdb on the immunoSEQ multiplex PCR reads, gives a single entry per CDR3 protein. The table has roughly 200,000 distinct CDR3 sequences, roughly 94% seen once. Points from the study as a whole: The study recognized that its TCR sequencing and HLA analysis covered a relatively small number of individuals.

A word on this clonotype: Its target is not known.

TCR beta sequencing was performed on blood CD8+ and CD4+ T cells. This clonotype was obtained from a human donor with Susac syndrome. Sequencing used CD4+ T cells from PBMCs. The V gene is TRBV28, the J gene TRBJ1-5; 12 positions agree with TRBD1. The CDR3 DNA reads as TGTGCCAGCAGCCGAGGGACAGGGGGCTTCAATCAGCCCCAGCATTTT. Its protein is CASSRGTGGFNQPQHF.